This T cell receptor beta chain was recovered during a study of shared clonotypes between healthy human individuals. Study observations and caveats: Sampling covered nothing but blood. Tissue TCR repertoires likely differ from those found in blood. How much donors shared clonotypes was expected to be affected by sequencing depth.

Deep-level running was used for the assay. Authors' methods: ImmunoSEQ supplied junction-only sequences lacking quality scores, so filtering was different. Measured with immunoSEQ multiplex PCR; TCRdb has only the in-frame clones, and not every one. D and trimming were read from the DNA, whereas the V and J calls and clone size are those reported in that table. The sample consists of around 500,000 clones, 70% to 80% of them appearing once. On this clone: Its specificity is unknown.

Trimming stripped 4 bases from V and 0 bases from J, with 14 bases between. The CDR3 is 16 amino acids. Per germline, CDR1 SGHRS and CDR2 YFSETQ. The sample taken for sequencing was PBMCs. The chain couples TRBV5-1 to TRBJ2-1; the D gene is possibly TRBD2 (6 bases). This receptor was taken from a middle-aged woman in good health. Some clones in this sample may be carry-over from other donors' samples. CDR3 loop: CASSLTGTPSYNEQFF. The CDR3 nucleotides are TGCGCCAGCAGCCTTACCGGGACTCCCTCCTACAATGAGCAGTTCTTC.